The sequence of this T cell receptor (beta chain) was determined in a study of T cells in Graves' hyperthyroidism and ophthalmopathy. The germline V gene has CDR1 SGDLS and CDR2 YYNGEE. This CDR3 spans 14 amino acids. Overall study findings and caveats: Ophthalmopathy was predicted by the model a median of around 5.9 months ahead of onset.

This clonotype was counted a few times. The antigen is not known. At one of its ends the junction is not consistent with the germline gene, which may arise from a read error. Using RNA transcripts as the source, TCR beta CDR3 regions were amplified. Researchers ran a first-round RT-PCR on the TCR CDR3 using the HTBI primer set. From the multiplex PCR reads, TCRdb called clonotypes with MiXCR, one entry per CDR3 protein. The data hold 75,000 to 100,000 distinct CDR3 sequences, with approximately 56% observed a single time. Graves' hyperthyroidism was deemed stable absent ophthalmopathy progression within 18 months. Based on clinical symptoms, serum thyroxine and TRAb, thyroid ultrasound and orbital computed tomography, diagnoses were reached. PBMCs came from about 10 ml fresh peripheral blood.

Material: blood. V usage is TRBV9 and J usage is TRBJ2-6; D might be TRBD2 (7 bases). The receptor was isolated from a woman aged 35 to 49 with Graves' hyperthyroidism. The CDR3 sequence: CASRGEGGDNVLTF. The CDR3 DNA sequence: TGTGCCAGCAGAGGTGAAGGGGGGGACAACGTCCTGACTTTC.